The entry below describes one T cell receptor beta chain. Its antigen is undetermined. TCR beta VDJ and CDR3 were profiled, and genomic DNA was the template. TCRdb used MiXCR to reprocess the reads, holding one entry per CDR3 protein. The sample holds 40,000 to 45,000 distinct CDR3 sequences, roughly 65% seen once. CDR1 and CDR2 from the germline V gene are ENHRY and SYGVKD. The CDR3 loop spans 13 amino acids. V was pared by 0 bases and J by 7 bases, with 10 bases between. The data were taken from a study of CD8+CD57+ T cells in acquired aplastic anemia. As for the study in general: DNA recovered from sorted CD4+ and CD8+ cells had a mean of approximately 3.2 ug.

Whole-study results and caveats: Patients and controls shared approximately 30 CD8+ CDR3 sequences. Controls and patients did not differ significantly in CD8+ Simpson's diversity.

V and J are TRBV10-3 and TRBJ2-7; D not certain. The sequence was obtained from a human donor in good health, serving as a control. Sequenced: sorted CD4+, CD8+, or CD8+CD57+ T cells (not recorded which) from PBMCs. The CDR3 DNA follows: TGTGCCATCAGTGAGTCGTACCTAAGTGAGCAGTACTTC. Encoded protein: CAISESYLSEQYF.